This T cell receptor beta chain was sequenced for a study of beta chain features in type 1 diabetes. Study-wide results and caveats: Type 1 diabetes patients had TCRB CDR3s that were shorter (moderately but significantly so) in all four CD4+ subsets.

The authors sorted CD4+ naive, central memory, regulatory and stem cell-like memory cells via CD45RO/CCR7/CD25/CD127/CD95/CD27. Each sorted population was over 98% pure. A word on this clone: Its target is not known.

Germline V gene data show CDR1 as MGHDK and CDR2 as SYGVNS. J gave up 2 bases and V 2 bases, and 6 bases lay outside the gene matches. The CDR3 loop spans 16 amino acids. Investigators reverse transcribed all isolated RNA, so they sequenced expressed TCRB transcripts. Using immunoSEQ multiplex PCR, the repertoire was profiled, and TCRdb retains in-frame clones only, with some absent. The sample shows about 700,000 clones, around an eighth of them seen only once. The clonotype comes from a man between 18 and 29 years old with type 1 diabetes. What was sequenced was naive CD4+ T cells from blood. The chain couples TRBV25-1 to TRBJ1-5; TRBD1 matches 7 bases. The CDR3 protein is CASSETRGHGNQPQHF. In DNA form, the CDR3 reads TGTGCCAGCAGTGAAACGAGGGGGCACGGCAATCAGCCCCAGCATTTT.